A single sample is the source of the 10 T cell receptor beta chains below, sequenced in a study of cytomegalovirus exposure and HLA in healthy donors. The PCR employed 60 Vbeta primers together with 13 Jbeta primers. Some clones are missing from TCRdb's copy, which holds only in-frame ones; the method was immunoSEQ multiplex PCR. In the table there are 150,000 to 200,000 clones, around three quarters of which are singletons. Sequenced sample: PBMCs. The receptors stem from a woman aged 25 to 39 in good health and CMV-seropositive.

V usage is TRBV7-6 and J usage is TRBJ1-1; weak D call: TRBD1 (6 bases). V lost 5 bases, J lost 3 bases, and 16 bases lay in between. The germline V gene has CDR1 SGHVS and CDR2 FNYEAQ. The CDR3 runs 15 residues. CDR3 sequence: CASSTSGVMDTEAFF. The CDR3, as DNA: TGTGCCAGCAGCACGTCAGGGGTCATGGACACTGAAGCTTTCTTT.

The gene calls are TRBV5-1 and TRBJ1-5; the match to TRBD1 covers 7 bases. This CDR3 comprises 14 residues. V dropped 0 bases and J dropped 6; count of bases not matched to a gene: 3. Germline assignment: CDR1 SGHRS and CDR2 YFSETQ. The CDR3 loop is CASSLEQGSQPQHF. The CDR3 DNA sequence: TGCGCCAGCAGCTTGGAACAGGGGAGTCAGCCCCAGCATTTT.

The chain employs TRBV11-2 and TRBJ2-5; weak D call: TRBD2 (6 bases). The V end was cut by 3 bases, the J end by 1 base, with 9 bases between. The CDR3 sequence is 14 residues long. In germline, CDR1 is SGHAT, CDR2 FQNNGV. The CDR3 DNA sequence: TGTGCCAGCAGCTTGGGGGGTTTCCAAGAGACCCAGTACTTC. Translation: CASSLGGFQETQYF.

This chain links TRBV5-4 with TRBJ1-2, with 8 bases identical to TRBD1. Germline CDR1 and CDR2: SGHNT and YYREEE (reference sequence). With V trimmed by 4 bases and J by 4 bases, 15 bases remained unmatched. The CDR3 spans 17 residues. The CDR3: CASSPSLDRGIIYGYTF. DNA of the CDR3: TGTGCCAGCAGCCCGTCATTAGACAGGGGCATTATCTATGGCTACACCTTC.

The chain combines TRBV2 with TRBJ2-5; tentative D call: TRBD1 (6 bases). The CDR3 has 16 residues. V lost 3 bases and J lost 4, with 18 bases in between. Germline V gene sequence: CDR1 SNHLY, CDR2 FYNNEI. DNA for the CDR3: TGTGCCAGCAGTGAGGGGACAAGCTTTGGCTCAGAGACCCAGTACTTC. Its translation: CASSEGTSFGSETQYF.

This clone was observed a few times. The CDR3 DNA reads TGCGCCAGCAGCCGTAAGACAGGGGCCCTTGATACGCAGTATTTT. Translated: CASSRKTGALDTQYF. The chain couples TRBV4-3 to TRBJ2-3; 8 bases are a match to TRBD1. With 4 bases clipped from V and 6 bases from J, the junction kept 9 bases outside the gene matches. The CDR3 is 15 residues long. Germline CDR1 and CDR2: LGHNA and YSLEER.

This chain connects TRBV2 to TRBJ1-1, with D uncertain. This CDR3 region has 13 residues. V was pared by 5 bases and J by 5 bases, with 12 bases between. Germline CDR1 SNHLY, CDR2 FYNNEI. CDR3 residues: CASSRRERTEAFF. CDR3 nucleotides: TGTGCCAGCAGTCGGAGGGAAAGGACTGAAGCTTTCTTT.

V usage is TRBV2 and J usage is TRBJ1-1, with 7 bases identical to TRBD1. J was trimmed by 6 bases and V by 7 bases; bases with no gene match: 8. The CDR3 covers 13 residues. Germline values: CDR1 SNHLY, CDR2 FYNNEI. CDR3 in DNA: TGTGCCAGCAATCCTTACAGGGGATCTGAAGCTTTCTTT. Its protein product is CASNPYRGSEAFF.

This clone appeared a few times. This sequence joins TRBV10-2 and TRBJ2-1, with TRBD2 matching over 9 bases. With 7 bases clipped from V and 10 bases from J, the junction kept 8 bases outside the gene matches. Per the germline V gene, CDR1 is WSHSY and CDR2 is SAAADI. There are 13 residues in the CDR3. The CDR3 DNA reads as TGCGCCAGCAAGACTAGCGGATCTTCGGAGCAGTTCTTC. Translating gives CASKTSGSSEQFF.

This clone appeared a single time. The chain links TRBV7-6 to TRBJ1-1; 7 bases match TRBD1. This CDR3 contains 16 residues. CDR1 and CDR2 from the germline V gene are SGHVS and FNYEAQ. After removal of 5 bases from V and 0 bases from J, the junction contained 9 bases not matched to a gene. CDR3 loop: CASSPSFTGVNTEAFF. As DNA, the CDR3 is TGTGCCAGCAGCCCCAGCTTCACAGGGGTGAACACTGAAGCTTTCTTT.